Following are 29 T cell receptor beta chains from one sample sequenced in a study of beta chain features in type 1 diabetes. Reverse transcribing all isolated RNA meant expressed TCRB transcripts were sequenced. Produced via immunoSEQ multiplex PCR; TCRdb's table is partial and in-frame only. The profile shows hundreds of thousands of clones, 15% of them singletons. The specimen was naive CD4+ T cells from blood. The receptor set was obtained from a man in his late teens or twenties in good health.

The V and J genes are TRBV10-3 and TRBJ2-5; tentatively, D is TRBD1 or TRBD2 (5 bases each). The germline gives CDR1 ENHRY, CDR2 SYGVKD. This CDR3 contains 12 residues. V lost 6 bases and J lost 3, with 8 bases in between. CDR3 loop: CAISRDEETQYF. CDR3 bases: TGTGCCATCAGCCGGGACGAAGAGACCCAGTACTTC.

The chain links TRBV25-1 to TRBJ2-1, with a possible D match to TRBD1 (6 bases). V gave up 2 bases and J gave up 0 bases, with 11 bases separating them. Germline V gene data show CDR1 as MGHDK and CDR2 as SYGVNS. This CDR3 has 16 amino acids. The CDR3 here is CASSERQASSYNEQFF. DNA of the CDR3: TGTGCCAGCAGTGAAAGACAGGCAAGCTCCTACAATGAGCAGTTCTTC. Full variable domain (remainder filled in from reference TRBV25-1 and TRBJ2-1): EADIYQTPRYLVIGTGKKITLECSQTMGHDKMYWYQQDPGMELHLIHYSYGVNSTEKGDLSSESTVSRIRTEHFPLTLESARPSHTSQYLCASSERQASSYNEQFFGPGTRLTVL.

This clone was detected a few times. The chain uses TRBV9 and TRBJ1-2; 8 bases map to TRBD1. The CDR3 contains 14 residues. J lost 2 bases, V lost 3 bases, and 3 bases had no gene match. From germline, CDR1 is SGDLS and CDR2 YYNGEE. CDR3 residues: CASSAWTGNYGYTF. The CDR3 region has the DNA TGTGCCAGCAGCGCCTGGACAGGGAACTATGGCTACACCTTC.

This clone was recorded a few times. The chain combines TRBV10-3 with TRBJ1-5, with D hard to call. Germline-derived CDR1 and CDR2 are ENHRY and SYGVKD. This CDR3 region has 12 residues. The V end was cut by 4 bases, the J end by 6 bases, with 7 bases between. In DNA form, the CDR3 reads TGTGCCATCAGTGGTCGGGGTCAGCCCCAGCATTTT. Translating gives CAISGRGQPQHF.

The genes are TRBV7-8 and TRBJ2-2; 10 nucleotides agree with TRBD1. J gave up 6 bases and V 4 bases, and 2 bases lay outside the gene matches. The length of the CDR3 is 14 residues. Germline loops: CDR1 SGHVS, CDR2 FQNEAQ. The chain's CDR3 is CASSWDRGAGELFF. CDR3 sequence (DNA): TGTGCCAGCAGCTGGGACAGGGGTGCCGGGGAGCTGTTTTTT.

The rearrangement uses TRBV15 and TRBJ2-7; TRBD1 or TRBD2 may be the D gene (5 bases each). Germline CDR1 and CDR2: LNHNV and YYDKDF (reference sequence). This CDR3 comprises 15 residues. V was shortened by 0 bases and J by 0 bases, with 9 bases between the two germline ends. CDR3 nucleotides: TGTGCCACCAGCAGAGACCGGGACGGCTCCTACGAGCAGTACTTC. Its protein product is CATSRDRDGSYEQYF.

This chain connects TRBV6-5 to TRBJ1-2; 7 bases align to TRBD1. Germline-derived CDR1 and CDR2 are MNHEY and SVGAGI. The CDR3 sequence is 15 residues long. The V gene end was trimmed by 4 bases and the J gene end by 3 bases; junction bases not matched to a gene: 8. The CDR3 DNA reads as TGTGCCAGCAGTTCTATTTTTGACAGGGACTATGGCTACACCTTC. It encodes CASSSIFDRDYGYTF.

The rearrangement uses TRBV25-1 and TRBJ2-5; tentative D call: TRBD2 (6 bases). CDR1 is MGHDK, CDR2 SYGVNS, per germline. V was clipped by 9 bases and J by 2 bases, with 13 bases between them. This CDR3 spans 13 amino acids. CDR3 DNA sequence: TGTGCCAGTCAAGTAGCGGATCAAGAGACCCAGTACTTC. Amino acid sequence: CASQVADQETQYF.

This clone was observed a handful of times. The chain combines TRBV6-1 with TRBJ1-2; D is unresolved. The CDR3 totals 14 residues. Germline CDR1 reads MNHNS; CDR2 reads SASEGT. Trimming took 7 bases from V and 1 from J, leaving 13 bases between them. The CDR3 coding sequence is TGTGCCAGCAATCGAGGGCAATTTAACTATGGCTACACCTTC. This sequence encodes CASNRGQFNYGYTF.

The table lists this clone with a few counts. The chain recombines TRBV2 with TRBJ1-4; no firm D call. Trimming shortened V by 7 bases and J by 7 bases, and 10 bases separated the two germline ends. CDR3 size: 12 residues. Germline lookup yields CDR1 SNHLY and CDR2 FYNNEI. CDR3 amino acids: CASKTFSEKLFF. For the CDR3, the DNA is TGTGCCAGCAAAACTTTTTCTGAAAAACTGTTTTTT.

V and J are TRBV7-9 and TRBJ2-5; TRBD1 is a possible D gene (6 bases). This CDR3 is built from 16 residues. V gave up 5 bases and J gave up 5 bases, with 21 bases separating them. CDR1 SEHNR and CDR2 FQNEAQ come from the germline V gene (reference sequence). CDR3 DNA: TGTGCCAGCAGCGGACAACATGGCAGGGGACGGGAGACCCAGTACTTC. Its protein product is CASSGQHGRGRETQYF. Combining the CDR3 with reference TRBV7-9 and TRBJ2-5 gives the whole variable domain DTGVSQNPRHKITKRGQNVTFRCDPISEHNRLYWYRQTLGQGPEFLTYFQNEAQLEKSRLLSDRFSAERPKGSFSTLEIQRTEQGDSAMYLCASSGQHGRGRETQYFGPGTRLLVL.

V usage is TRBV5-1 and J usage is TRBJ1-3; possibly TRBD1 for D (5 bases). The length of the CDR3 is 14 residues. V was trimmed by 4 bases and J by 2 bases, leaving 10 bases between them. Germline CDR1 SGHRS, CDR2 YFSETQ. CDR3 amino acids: CASSPGNPGNTIYF. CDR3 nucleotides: TGCGCCAGCAGCCCAGGGAATCCTGGAAACACCATATATTTT.

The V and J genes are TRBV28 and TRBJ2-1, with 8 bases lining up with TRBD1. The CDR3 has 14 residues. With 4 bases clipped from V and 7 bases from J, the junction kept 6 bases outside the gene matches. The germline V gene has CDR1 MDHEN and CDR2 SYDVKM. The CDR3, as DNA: TGTGCCAGCAGTTCAAGACAGGGGCGGAATGAGCAGTTCTTC. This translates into CASSSRQGRNEQFF. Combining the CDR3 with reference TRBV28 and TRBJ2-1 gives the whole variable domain DVKVTQSSRYLVKRTGEKVFLECVQDMDHENMFWYRQDPGLGLRLIYFSYDVKMKEKGDIPEGYSVSREKKERFSLILESASTNQTSMYLCASSSRQGRNEQFFGPGTRLTVL.

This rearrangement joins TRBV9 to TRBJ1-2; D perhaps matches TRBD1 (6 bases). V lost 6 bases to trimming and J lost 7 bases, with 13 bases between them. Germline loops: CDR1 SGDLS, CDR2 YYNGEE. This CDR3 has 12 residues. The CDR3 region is CASNGGRGGYTF. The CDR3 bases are TGTGCCAGCAACGGGGGCCGGGGTGGCTACACCTTC.

This chain's CDR3 is CASSVDRGGSPLHF. The DNA of the CDR3 is TGTGCCAGCAGCGTAGATAGGGGTGGATCACCCCTCCACTTT. The chain recombines TRBV9 with TRBJ1-6; D might be TRBD1 (5 bases). Trimming took 0 bases from V and 10 from J, leaving 11 bases between them. The CDR3 is made up of 14 amino acids. Germline V lookup: CDR1 SGDLS, CDR2 YYNGEE.

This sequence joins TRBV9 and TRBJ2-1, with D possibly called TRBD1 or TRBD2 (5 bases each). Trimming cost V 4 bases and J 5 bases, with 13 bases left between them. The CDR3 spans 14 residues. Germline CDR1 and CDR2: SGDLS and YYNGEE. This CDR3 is CASSSPRGHNEQFF. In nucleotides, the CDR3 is TGTGCCAGCAGCTCCCCGAGGGGCCACAATGAGCAGTTCTTC.

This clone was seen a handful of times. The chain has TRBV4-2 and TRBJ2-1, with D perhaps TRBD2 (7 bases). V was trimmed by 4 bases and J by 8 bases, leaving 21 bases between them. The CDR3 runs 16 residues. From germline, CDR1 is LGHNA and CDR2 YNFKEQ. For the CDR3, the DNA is TGTGCCAGCAGCCCCGGCGGGGGCACGCATGGGGATGAGCAGTTCTTC. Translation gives CASSPGGGTHGDEQFF.

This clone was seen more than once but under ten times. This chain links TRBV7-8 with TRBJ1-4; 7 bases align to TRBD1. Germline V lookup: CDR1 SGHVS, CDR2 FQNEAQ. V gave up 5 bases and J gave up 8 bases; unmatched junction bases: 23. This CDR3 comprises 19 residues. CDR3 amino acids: CASSPRLRQGVKEKEKLFF. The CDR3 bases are TGTGCCAGCAGCCCGAGGTTGCGGCAGGGGGTCAAGGAAAAGGAAAAACTGTTTTTT.

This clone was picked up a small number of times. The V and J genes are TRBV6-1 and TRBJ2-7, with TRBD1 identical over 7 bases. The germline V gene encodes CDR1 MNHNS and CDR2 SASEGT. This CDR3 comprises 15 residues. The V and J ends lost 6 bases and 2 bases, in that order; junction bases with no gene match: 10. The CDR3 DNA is TGTGCCAGCAGGGAGACAGGGTTGGGGACCTACGAGCAGTACTTC. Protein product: CASRETGLGTYEQYF.

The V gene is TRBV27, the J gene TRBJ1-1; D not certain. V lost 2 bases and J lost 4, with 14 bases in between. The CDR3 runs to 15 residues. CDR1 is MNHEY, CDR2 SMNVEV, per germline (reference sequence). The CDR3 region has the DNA TGTGCCAGCAGTTTAGCTAGGGTCCGGATCACTGAAGCTTTCTTT. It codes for CASSLARVRITEAFF.

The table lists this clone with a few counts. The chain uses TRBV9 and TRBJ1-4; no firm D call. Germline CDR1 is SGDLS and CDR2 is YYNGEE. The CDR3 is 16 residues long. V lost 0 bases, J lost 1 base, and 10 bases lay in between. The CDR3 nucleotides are TGTGCCAGCAGCGTAGTCCCCGCAGAAACTAATGAAAAACTGTTTTTT. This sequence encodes CASSVVPAETNEKLFF.

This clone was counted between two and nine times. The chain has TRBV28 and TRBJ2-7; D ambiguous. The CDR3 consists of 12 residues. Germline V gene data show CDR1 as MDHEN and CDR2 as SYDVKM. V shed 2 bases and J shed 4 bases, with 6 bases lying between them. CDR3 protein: CASSLKAYEQYF. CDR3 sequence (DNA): TGTGCCAGCAGTTTAAAGGCTTACGAGCAGTACTTC.

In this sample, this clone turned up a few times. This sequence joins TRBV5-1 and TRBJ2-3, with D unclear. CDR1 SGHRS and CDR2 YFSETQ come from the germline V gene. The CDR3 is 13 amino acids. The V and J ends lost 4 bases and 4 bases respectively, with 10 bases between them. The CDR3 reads CASSHDFSDTQYF. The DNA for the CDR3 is TGCGCCAGCAGCCATGACTTTTCAGATACGCAGTATTTT.

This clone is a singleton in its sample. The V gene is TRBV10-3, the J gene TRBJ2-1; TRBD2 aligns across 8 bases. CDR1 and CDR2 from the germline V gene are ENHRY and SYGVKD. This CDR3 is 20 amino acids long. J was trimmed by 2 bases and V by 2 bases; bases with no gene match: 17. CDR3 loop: CAISEPRGRGTSGPYNEQFF. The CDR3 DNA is TGTGCCATCAGTGAGCCGAGGGGTCGGGGTACTAGCGGACCCTACAATGAGCAGTTCTTC.

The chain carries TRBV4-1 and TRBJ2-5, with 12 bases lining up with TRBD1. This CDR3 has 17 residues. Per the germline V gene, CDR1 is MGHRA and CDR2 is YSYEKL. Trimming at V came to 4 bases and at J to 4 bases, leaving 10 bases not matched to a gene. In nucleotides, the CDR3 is TGCGCCAGCAGCCCAACAATGGGGACAGGGGGCCTAGAGACCCAGTACTTC. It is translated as CASSPTMGTGGLETQYF.

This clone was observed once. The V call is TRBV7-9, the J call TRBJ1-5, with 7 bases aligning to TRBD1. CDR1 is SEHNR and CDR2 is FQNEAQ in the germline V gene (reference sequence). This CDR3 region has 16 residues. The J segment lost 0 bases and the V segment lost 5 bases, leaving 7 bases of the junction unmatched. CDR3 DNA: TGTGCCAGCAGCGAACAGGGGACGAATAGCAATCAGCCCCAGCATTTT. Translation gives CASSEQGTNSNQPQHF.

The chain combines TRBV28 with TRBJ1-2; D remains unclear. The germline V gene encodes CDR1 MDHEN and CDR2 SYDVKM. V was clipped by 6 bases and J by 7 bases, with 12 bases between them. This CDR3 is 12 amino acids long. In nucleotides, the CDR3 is TGTGCCAGCAGCGTCAGCCTCCTTGGCTACACCTTC. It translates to CASSVSLLGYTF.

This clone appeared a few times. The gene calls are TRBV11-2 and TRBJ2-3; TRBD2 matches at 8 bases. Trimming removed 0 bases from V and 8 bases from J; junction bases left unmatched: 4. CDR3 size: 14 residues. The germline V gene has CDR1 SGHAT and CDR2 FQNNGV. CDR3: CASSLDGGARTQYF. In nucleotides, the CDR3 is TGTGCCAGCAGCTTAGACGGGGGGGCTCGTACGCAGTATTTT.

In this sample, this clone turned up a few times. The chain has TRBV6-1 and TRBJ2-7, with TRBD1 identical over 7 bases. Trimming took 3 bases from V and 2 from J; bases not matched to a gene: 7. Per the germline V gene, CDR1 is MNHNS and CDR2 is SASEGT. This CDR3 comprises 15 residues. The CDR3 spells CASSEDRNPTYEQYF. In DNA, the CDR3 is TGTGCCAGCAGTGAGGACAGGAACCCTACCTACGAGCAGTACTTC.